This is a list of T cell receptor beta chains from one sample in a study of blood T cells in healthy people across ages. MiXCR was run by TCRdb on the 5' RACE reads, yielding one entry per CDR3 protein. The top ten hold over 30% of the sample, which has approximately 690,000 distinct CDR3 sequences, under 65% seen once. Sequenced: blood. These receptors all stem from a man aged 55-75 years in good health. The conserved cysteine and the conserved F or W are not part of the CDR3 here. The D gene is left open where the match is weak.

j_call v_call cdr3_length d_call cdr3_aa
TRBJ1-1 TRBV6-2/TRBV6-3 9 - ASTDVSEAF
TRBJ2-5 TRBV3-1 17 TRBD1 ASSERGRSGQPLQETQY
TRBJ2-3 TRBV2 12 - ASSTGPSADTQY
TRBJ1-1 TRBV6-1 11 - ASSDRGNTEAF
TRBJ1-2 TRBV12-3/TRBV12-4 13 - ASSLTGTPMGGYT
TRBJ1-1 TRBV15 12 - ATSRGEKNTEAF
TRBJ1-2 TRBV10-3 12 - AIRTGGRMSGYT
TRBJ2-5 TRBV11-2 11 - ASSGAPGETQY
TRBJ2-5 TRBV12-3/TRBV12-4 12 - ASSLDRGRETPY
TRBJ2-1 TRBV6-4 11 - ASSLDRLNEQF
TRBJ1-2 TRBV20-1 11 - SARERGGYGYT
TRBJ2-5 TRBV7-9 13 - ASSRRQGLQETQY
TRBJ1-1 TRBV11-2 13 - ASSLSRGWNTEAF
TRBJ2-5 TRBV11-2 10 - ASRPNQETQY
TRBJ2-5 TRBV21-1 12 - ASSKGYYQETQY
TRBJ2-3 TRBV29-1 13 TRBD2 SVELAGALSDTQY
TRBJ2-1 TRBV4-2 20 TRBD2 ASSQDAAPGLAGGLTYNEQF
TRBJ2-1 TRBV12-3/TRBV12-4 12 TRBD2 ASSRGLAGGHKF
TRBJ1-2 TRBV24-1 10 TRBD1 ATSEDRRGYT
TRBJ2-3 TRBV6-4 12 TRBD1 ASSTGQGEDTQY
TRBJ1-2 TRBV12-3/TRBV12-4 11 TRBD1 ASSLTGNDGYT
TRBJ2-6 TRBV5-1 15 - ASSSQAPTSGANVLT
TRBJ2-3 TRBV6-2/TRBV6-3 12 - ASVKGTYTDTQY
TRBJ2-5 TRBV15 16 TRBD2 ATSTGTSGVQYQETQY
TRBJ2-5 TRBV4-1 16 TRBD1 ASSRDQVGQGAFGEQY
- TRBV9 13 TRBD2 ASSVGTSGAYEQY
TRBJ2-4 TRBV20-1 8 - SALADIQY
TRBJ2-3 TRBV29-1 11 TRBD1 SVDKGAGDTQY
TRBJ1-6 TRBV6-5 13 TRBD1 ASSYSAGGNSPLH
TRBJ2-2 TRBV7-9 12 - ASSRDTNTGELF
TRBJ2-1 TRBV5-5 11 TRBD2 ASSGELAGEQF
TRBJ1-2 TRBV7-9 14 TRBD1 ASSAGQGAPPYGYT
TRBJ2-1 TRBV20-1 13 TRBD2 SASPSGASYNEQF
TRBJ1-5 TRBV5-1 13 - ASSPQGVGNQPQH
TRBJ2-4 TRBV12-3/TRBV12-4 14 - ASSLAGSLAKNIQY
TRBJ1-2 TRBV20-1 11 TRBD1 SAIQGGVNGYT
TRBJ1-1 TRBV7-8 14 - ASTRFGGQGITEAF
TRBJ1-5 TRBV29-1 11 - SVHGFSNQPQH
TRBJ2-7 TRBV6-6 13 - ASSYSRLGAGEQY
TRBJ2-1 TRBV20-1 11 - GVEQGRANEQF
TRBJ1-5 TRBV6-1 11 - ASSVEQVQPQH
TRBJ1-5 TRBV5-1 11 TRBD1 ASRKDRDQPQH
TRBJ2-1 TRBV5-1 16 TRBD2 ASCREVPAPATYNEQF
TRBJ1-5 TRBV12-3/TRBV12-4 12 - ASSLAGGNQPQH
TRBJ2-7 TRBV10-3 16 TRBD2 AISEATGLAGVSYEQY